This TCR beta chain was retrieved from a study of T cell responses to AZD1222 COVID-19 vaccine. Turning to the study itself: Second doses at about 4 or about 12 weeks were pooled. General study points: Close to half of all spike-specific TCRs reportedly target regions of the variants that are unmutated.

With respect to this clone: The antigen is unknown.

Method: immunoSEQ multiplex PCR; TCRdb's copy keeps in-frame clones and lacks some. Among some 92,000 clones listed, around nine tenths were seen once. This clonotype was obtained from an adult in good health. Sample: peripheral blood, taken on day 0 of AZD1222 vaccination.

The CDR3 sequence: CASRYEDQPQHF. The CDR3, as DNA: TGTGCCAGCAGATATGAGGATCAGCCCCAGCATTTT. The rearrangement joins TRBV28 to TRBJ1-5; D not resolved. Germline CDR1 reads MDHEN; CDR2 reads SYDVKM. The CDR3 runs to 12 residues. Trimming removed 6 bases from V and 5 bases from J, with 8 bases in between.